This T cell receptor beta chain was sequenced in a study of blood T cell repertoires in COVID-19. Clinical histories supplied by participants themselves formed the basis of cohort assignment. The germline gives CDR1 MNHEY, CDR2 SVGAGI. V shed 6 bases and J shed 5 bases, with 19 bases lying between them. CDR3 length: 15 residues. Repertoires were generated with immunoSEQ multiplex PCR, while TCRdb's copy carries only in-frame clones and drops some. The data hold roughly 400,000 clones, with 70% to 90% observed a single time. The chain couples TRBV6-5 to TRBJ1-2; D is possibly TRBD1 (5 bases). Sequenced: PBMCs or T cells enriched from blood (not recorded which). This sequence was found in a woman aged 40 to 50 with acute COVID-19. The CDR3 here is CASSNPGVRAYGYTF. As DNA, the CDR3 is TGTGCCAGCAGCAACCCAGGAGTCAGGGCTTATGGCTACACCTTC.